These 10 T cell receptor beta chains were sequenced from one sample in a study of blood T cells in healthy people across ages. The second PCR ran roughly 7 to 12 cycles with a sample-barcoded 5' primer and J-beta primers. TCRdb re-called the 5' RACE reads with MiXCR, one entry per CDR3 protein. The table includes over a million distinct CDR3 sequences, roughly 60% detected once. The sample taken for sequencing was blood. The receptor set was obtained from a man younger than 30 in good health.

The chain links TRBV10-3 to TRBJ2-1; D could derive from TRBD1 or TRBD2 (6 bases each). The CDR3 length is 17 residues. Trimming left V 4 bases short and J 8 bases short, with 24 bases between. Germline assignment: CDR1 ENHRY and CDR2 SYGVKD. CDR3 protein: CAISVFFGGQKLDEQFF. CDR3 DNA sequence: TGTGCCATCAGTGTGTTTTTTGGGGGGCAAAAGTTGGATGAGCAGTTCTTC.

This chain joins TRBV5-1 and TRBJ2-3; D perhaps matches TRBD2 (5 bases). The CDR3 runs to 15 residues. V lost 5 bases and J 2 bases, leaving 15 bases between the germline ends. Germline assignment: CDR1 SGHRS and CDR2 YFSETQ. The DNA for the CDR3 is TGCGCCAGCAGGAGGGTCCTAACCGACACAGATACGCAGTATTTT. It encodes CASRRVLTDTDTQYF.

This chain links TRBV7-9 with TRBJ1-1, with D hard to call. The CDR3 consists of 12 residues. V dropped 11 bases and J dropped 1 base, with 11 bases sitting between them. The V gene's germline CDR1 is SEHNR and CDR2 FQNEAQ (reference sequence). The CDR3 sequence is CAGIDWNTEAFF. Here the CDR3 DNA reads TGTGCCGGAATTGACTGGAACACTGAAGCTTTCTTT. Full variable domain (rest looked up from reference TRBV7-9 and TRBJ1-1): DTGVSQNPRHKITKRGQNVTFRCDPISEHNRLYWYRQTLGQGPEFLTYFQNEAQLEKSRLLSDRFSAERPKGSFSTLEIQRTEQGDSAMYLCAGIDWNTEAFFGQGTRLTVV.

The chain's CDR3 is CATSDSRLAGDNNEQFF. Here the CDR3 DNA reads TGTGCCACCAGTGATTCTAGACTAGCGGGAGATAACAATGAGCAGTTCTTC. The chain links TRBV24-1 to TRBJ2-1, with 12 bases that match TRBD2. The V gene end was trimmed by 2 bases and the J gene end by 5 bases; junction bases not matched to a gene: 6. Germline V CDR1 and CDR2: KGHDR, SFDVKD. This CDR3 has 17 residues.

The CDR3 nucleotides read TGCAGTGCTAGACCTATGAACACTGAAGCTTTCTTT. It yields the protein CSARPMNTEAFF. The rearrangement links TRBV20-1 to TRBJ1-1; D unclear. This CDR3 is built from 12 residues. Trimming cost V 2 bases and J 0 bases, with 4 bases left between them. Germline lookup yields CDR1 DFQATT and CDR2 SNEGSKA (reference sequence).

V is TRBV6-6 and J is TRBJ2-1; 8 bases match TRBD2. The ends lost 3 bases at V and 1 base at J; junction bases unmatched: 2. The CDR3 spans 15 residues. Germline-derived CDR1 and CDR2 are MNHNY and SVGAGI (reference sequence). DNA of the CDR3: TGTGCCAGCAGTTATGAGCGGGAGTCCTACAATGAGCAGTTCTTC. Encoded protein: CASSYERESYNEQFF.

This clonotype was detected ten times or more. The chain carries TRBV4-1 and TRBJ2-1, with D unresolved. Per germline, CDR1 MGHRA and CDR2 YSYEKL. The V end was cut by 4 bases, the J end by 7 bases, with 5 bases between. The length of the CDR3 is 11 residues. CDR3 nucleotides: TGCGCCAGCAGCCGCCGAAATGAGCAGTTCTTC. This codes for CASSRRNEQFF.

The chain recombines TRBV6-4 with TRBJ2-1; D may be TRBD1 or TRBD2 (6 bases each). Germline V gives CDR1 MRHNA, CDR2 SNTAGT. This CDR3 comprises 14 residues. Trimming removed 0 bases from V and 6 bases from J, with 9 bases in between. CDR3 in DNA: TGTGCCAGCAGTGACTCGAGGGGGGCCAATGAGCAGTTCTTC. Protein product: CASSDSRGANEQFF.

The V and J genes are TRBV27 and TRBJ1-6; weak D call: TRBD1 (5 bases). Deletions cut 6 bases from V and 9 bases from J, with 15 bases between. The CDR3 is made up of 14 amino acids. Germline CDR1 is MNHEY and CDR2 is SMNVEV (reference sequence). In nucleotides, the CDR3 is TGTGCCAGCAGACTGGACATAATCGGTTCACCCCTCCACTTT. Protein product: CASRLDIIGSPLHF.

The V gene is TRBV6-5, the J gene TRBJ2-5; 8 bases are shared with TRBD1. The J call may be faulty, since TRBJ2-7 better matches the DNA end. Germline CDR1 reads MNHEY; CDR2 reads SVGAGI. This CDR3 has 14 amino acids. The CDR3 DNA reads as TGTGCCAGCAATCGCCTCCAGGGGGCTGACGAGCAGTACTTC. Protein product: CASNRLQGADEQYF.